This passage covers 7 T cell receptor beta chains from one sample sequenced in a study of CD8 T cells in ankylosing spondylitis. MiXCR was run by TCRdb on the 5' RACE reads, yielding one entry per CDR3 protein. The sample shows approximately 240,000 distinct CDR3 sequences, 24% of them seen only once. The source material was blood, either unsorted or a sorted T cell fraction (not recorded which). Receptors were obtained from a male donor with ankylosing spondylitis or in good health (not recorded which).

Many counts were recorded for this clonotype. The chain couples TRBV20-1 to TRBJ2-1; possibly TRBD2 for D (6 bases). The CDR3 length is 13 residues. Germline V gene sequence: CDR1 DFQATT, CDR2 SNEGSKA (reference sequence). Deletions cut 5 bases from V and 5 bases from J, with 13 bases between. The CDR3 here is CSARAGNHNEQFF. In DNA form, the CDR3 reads TGCAGTGCTCGCGCGGGGAACCACAATGAGCAGTTCTTC.

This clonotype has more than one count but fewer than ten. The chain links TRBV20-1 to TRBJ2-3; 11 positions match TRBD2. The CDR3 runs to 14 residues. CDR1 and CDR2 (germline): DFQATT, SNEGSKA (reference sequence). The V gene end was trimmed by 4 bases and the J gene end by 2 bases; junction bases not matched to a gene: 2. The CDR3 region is CSATTSGVTDTQYF. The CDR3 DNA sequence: TGCAGTGCTACGACTAGCGGGGTCACAGATACGCAGTATTTT.

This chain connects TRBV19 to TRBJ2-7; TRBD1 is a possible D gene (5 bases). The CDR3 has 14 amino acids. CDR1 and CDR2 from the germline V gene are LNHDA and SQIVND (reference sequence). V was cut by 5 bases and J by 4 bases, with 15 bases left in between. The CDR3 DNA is TGTGCCAGTAGTCCGGCAGGGATCGGGTACGAGCAGTACTTC. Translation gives CASSPAGIGYEQYF.

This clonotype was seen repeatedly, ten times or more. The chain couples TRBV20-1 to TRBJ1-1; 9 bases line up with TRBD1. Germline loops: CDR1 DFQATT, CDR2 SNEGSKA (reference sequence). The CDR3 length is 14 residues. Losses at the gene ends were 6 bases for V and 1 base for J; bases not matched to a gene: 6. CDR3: CSAGQGSGNTEAFF. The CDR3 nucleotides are TGCAGTGCCGGACAGGGGTCTGGGAACACTGAAGCTTTCTTT.

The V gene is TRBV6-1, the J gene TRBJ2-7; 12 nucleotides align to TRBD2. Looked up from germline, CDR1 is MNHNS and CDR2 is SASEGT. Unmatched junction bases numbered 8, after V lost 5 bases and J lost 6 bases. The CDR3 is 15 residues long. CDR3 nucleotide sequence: TGTGCCAGCAGTCGGGGGACTAGCGGGTCCCCCGAGCAGTACTTC. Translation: CASSRGTSGSPEQYF.

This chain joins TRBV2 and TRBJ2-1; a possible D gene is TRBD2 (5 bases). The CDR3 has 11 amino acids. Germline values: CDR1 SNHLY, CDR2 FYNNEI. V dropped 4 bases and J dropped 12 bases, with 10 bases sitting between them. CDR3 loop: CASSGGWVQFF. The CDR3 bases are TGTGCCAGCAGTGGAGGGTGGGTGCAGTTCTTC.

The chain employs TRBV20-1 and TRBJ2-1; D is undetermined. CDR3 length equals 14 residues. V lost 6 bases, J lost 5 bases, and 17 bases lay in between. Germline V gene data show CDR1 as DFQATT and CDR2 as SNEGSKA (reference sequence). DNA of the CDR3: TGCAGTGCCGCACCCCGGGTCACAGACAATGAGCAGTTCTTC. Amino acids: CSAAPRVTDNEQFF.